This TCR beta chain was retrieved from a study of T-cell memory formation after mild COVID-19. Whole-study context: TCR clusters were mostly donor specific.

Study-level points and caveats: Cross-reactive memory appears to have joined, as suggested by some responding clones showing up in pre-infection memory. Contracting clones localized mainly to CM and EM when CD4+ and mainly to EMRA when CD8+. CD4+ bias marked clones expanding day 15 to 37, unlike balanced contracting clones.

Germline assignment: CDR1 LGHNA and CDR2 YSLEER. Deletions cut 1 base from V and 6 bases from J, with 3 bases between. The CDR3 consists of 12 residues. TCRdb re-analysed the 5' RACE reads in MiXCR, keeping a single row per CDR3 protein. The sample holds under 300,000 distinct CDR3 sequences; roughly 18% are singletons and the top ten take more than 20%. This clonotype has more than one count but fewer than ten. Its target is unknown. V gene TRBV4-3 combines with J gene TRBJ2-2; D is ambiguous. Sequenced sample: PBMCs or a T cell subset sorted from them (not recorded which). This receptor was obtained from a man younger than 35 who had mild COVID-19 (a few samples of this study predate the infection). Cell type and time point are not known. Written as DNA, the CDR3 is TGCGCCAGCAGCCAAGCGGCCGGGGAGCTGTTTTTT. The encoded protein is CASSQAAGELFF.